These 28 T cell receptor beta chains were sequenced from one sample in a study of cytomegalovirus exposure and HLA in healthy donors. Amplification used 60 Vbeta primers and 13 Jbeta primers. The protocol was immunoSEQ multiplex PCR, while the TCRdb copy is restricted to in-frame clones and leaves out a portion. The repertoire holds around 190,000 clones, about 80% seen once, with over 2% in the top ten. Material: PBMCs. These receptors came from a man in his fifties or sixties in good health and CMV-seronegative.

The V and J genes are TRBV27 and TRBJ2-1, with D tentatively TRBD2 (5 bases). Trimming removed 2 bases at V and 4 bases at J, with 12 bases between. The CDR3 spans 15 residues. CDR1 is MNHEY and CDR2 is SMNVEV in the germline V gene (reference sequence). CDR3 amino acids: CASSLGLATYNEQFF. CDR3 DNA: TGTGCCAGCAGTTTAGGGCTAGCTACTTACAATGAGCAGTTCTTC.

The chain employs TRBV10-3 and TRBJ2-2; TRBD1 aligns across 9 bases. Germline assignment: CDR1 ENHRY and CDR2 SYGVKD. The CDR3 covers 20 residues. V lost 5 bases to trimming and J lost 3 bases; unmatched junction nucleotides: 19. CDR3 in amino acids: CAISSIPGTGSAVDTGELFF. CDR3 bases: TGTGCCATCAGTTCGATTCCCGGGACAGGGAGCGCGGTCGACACCGGGGAGCTGTTTTTT.

This clone was counted between two and nine times. V usage is TRBV10-3 and J usage is TRBJ1-6, with TRBD1 identical over 7 bases. Germline-derived CDR1 and CDR2 are ENHRY and SYGVKD. This CDR3 comprises 16 residues. The V segment lost 2 bases and the J segment 9 bases; nucleotides outside the gene matches: 10. For the CDR3, the DNA is TGTGCCATCAGTGAGCGGGGGAGACAGGGAAGTTCACCCCTCCACTTT. Translated, it gives CAISERGRQGSSPLHF.

This sequence joins TRBV6-6 and TRBJ1-2; unclear D gene. The CDR3 loop spans 14 amino acids. V was clipped by 5 bases and J by 8 bases, with 18 bases between them. The germline CDR1 and CDR2 sequences are MNHNY and SVGAGI (reference sequence). The CDR3 loop reads CASSLGLGEGGYTF. The DNA for the CDR3 is TGTGCCAGCAGTCTGGGCCTCGGTGAGGGAGGCTACACCTTC.

J is TRBJ2-7 and V is TRBV5-1; TRBD1 matches 7 bases. Losses at the gene ends were 4 bases for V and 4 bases for J; bases not matched to a gene: 8. Germline V CDR1 and CDR2: SGHRS, YFSETQ. The CDR3 sequence is 14 residues long. The DNA for the CDR3 is TGCGCCAGCAGCCGAGAGGGGACAGCTTACGAGCAGTACTTC. Translated: CASSREGTAYEQYF.

In its sample, this clone was seen a few times. The CDR3 region has the DNA TGTGCCAGCAGCTTCGGTACGGGTATTAGACAGCCCCAGCATTTT. It codes for CASSFGTGIRQPQHF. The chain uses TRBV5-6 and TRBJ1-5; D not resolved. The CDR3 runs 15 residues. The V end lost 2 bases, the J end lost 7 bases, and 16 bases lay between the germline ends. The germline gives CDR1 SGHDT, CDR2 YYEEEE.

This clone was seen a handful of times. The V call is TRBV5-1, the J call TRBJ2-7; possible D gene TRBD1, 6 bases. This CDR3 has 15 residues. V lost 5 bases and J 4 bases, leaving 19 bases between the germline ends. Germline values: CDR1 SGHRS, CDR2 YFSETQ. CDR3 sequence reads: CASRSDGQSQYEQYF. CDR3 nucleotides: TGCGCCAGCAGGTCCGACGGACAGAGCCAATACGAGCAGTACTTC.

The rearrangement joins TRBV6-6 to TRBJ1-1; D unclear. CDR1 is MNHNY, CDR2 SVGAGI, per germline (reference sequence). The CDR3 is 13 amino acids. V shed 7 bases and J shed 0 bases, with 9 bases lying between them. As DNA, the CDR3 is TGTGCCAGCAATAGGGAGGTGAACACTGAAGCTTTCTTT. Translating it yields CASNREVNTEAFF.

The CDR3: CASSPDRAADTQYF. Here the CDR3 DNA reads TGTGCCAGCAGCCCCGACAGGGCGGCTGATACGCAGTATTTT. V gene TRBV5-4 combines with J gene TRBJ2-3; 7 bases are a match to TRBD1. CDR3 length: 14 residues. V trimming: 4 bases; J trimming: 6 bases; junction bases outside the gene matches: 8. Looked up from germline, CDR1 is SGHNT and CDR2 is YYREEE (reference sequence).

This rearrangement joins TRBV7-8 to TRBJ2-7; TRBD2 aligns across 7 bases. This CDR3 region has 17 residues. V was clipped by 4 bases and J by 6 bases; unmatched bases: 18. Germline loops: CDR1 SGHVS, CDR2 FQNEAQ. CDR3 nucleotide sequence: TGTGCCAGCAGCTCCAGCCTTCAAGCGGGGCTCCTCGGCGAGCAGTACTTC. It codes for CASSSSLQAGLLGEQYF.

The sample holds one count of this clone. The V and J genes are TRBV28 and TRBJ2-1, with TRBD2 matching over 8 bases. Germline V gene lookup returns CDR1 MDHEN and CDR2 SYDVKM. With 2 bases clipped from V and 5 bases from J, the junction kept 5 bases outside the gene matches. There are 15 residues in the CDR3. CDR3 nucleotides: TGTGCCAGCAGTTTACGAGCGGGAGCGAACAATGAGCAGTTCTTC. Its protein product is CASSLRAGANNEQFF.

This clone showed up just once. This chain joins TRBV2 and TRBJ2-7; D perhaps matches TRBD1 (8 bases). Between the trimmed V and J ends, which lost 6 bases and 2 bases, there was a span of 20 bases. The germline V gene has CDR1 SNHLY and CDR2 FYNNEI. The CDR3 length is 16 residues. Here the CDR3 DNA reads TGTGCCAGCAGCCGACAGGGGACTATTATCACCTACGAGCAGTACTTC. This sequence encodes CASSRQGTIITYEQYF.

This clone was detected only a few times. This chain joins TRBV5-4 and TRBJ2-7; 7 bases align to TRBD2. The ends lost 4 bases at V and 2 bases at J; junction bases unmatched: 9. CDR3 size: 15 residues. CDR1 and CDR2 (germline): SGHNT, YYREEE (reference sequence). The CDR3 region has the DNA TGTGCCAGCAGCGTAGACCCCGGGACTACCTACGAGCAGTACTTC. It translates to CASSVDPGTTYEQYF.

V usage is TRBV4-1 and J usage is TRBJ1-5; D gene unclear. Trimming pared 3 bases from V and 0 bases from J, leaving 9 bases between. The CDR3 covers 15 residues. Germline V gene data show CDR1 as MGHRA and CDR2 as YSYEKL. CDR3 amino acids: CASSQGANSNQPQHF. In nucleotides, the CDR3 is TGCGCCAGCAGCCAGGGAGCTAATAGCAATCAGCCCCAGCATTTT.

J is TRBJ2-1 and V is TRBV28; perhaps TRBD2 as D (5 bases). In germline, CDR1 is MDHEN, CDR2 SYDVKM. This CDR3 has 14 amino acids. V lost 1 base and J lost 1, with 5 bases in between. The CDR3 sequence is CASSLSGSYNEQFF. The CDR3 coding sequence is TGTGCCAGCAGTTTATCGGGGTCCTACAATGAGCAGTTCTTC.

This chain links TRBV18 with TRBJ1-1; no definite D call. With 2 bases removed from V and 2 bases from J, the gap between germline ends came to 9 bases. CDR1 KGHSH and CDR2 LQKENI come from the germline V gene. The CDR3 loop spans 14 amino acids. CDR3 in DNA: TGTGCCAGCTCACCAGCAAAGCTCAACACTGAAGCTTTCTTT. Amino acids: CASSPAKLNTEAFF.

The chain carries TRBV30 and TRBJ2-7; 8 nucleotides match TRBD2. The CDR3 runs to 15 residues. The germline gives CDR1 GTSNPN, CDR2 SVGIG (reference sequence). V was clipped by 1 base and J by 6 bases; unmatched bases: 11. The CDR3 protein is CAWSGSSGNIFEQYF. In DNA form, the CDR3 reads TGTGCCTGGAGTGGTAGTAGCGGGAATATTTTCGAGCAGTACTTC.

V is TRBV5-1 and J is TRBJ1-6; 8 nucleotides agree with TRBD1. With 4 bases clipped from V and 11 bases from J, the junction kept 11 bases outside the gene matches. Germline lookup yields CDR1 SGHRS and CDR2 YFSETQ. The CDR3 loop spans 15 amino acids. CDR3 in DNA: TGCGCCAGCAGCAGACAGACAGGGGAGGGACCACCCCTCCACTTT. It codes for CASSRQTGEGPPLHF. Based on the CDR3 plus reference TRBV5-1 and TRBJ1-6, the full variable domain is KAGVTQTPRYLIKTRGQQVTLSCSPISGHRSVSWYQQTPGQGLQFLFEYFSETQRNKGNFPGRFSGRQFSNSRSEMNVSTLELGDSALYLCASSRQTGEGPPLHFGNGTRLTVT.

This clone has just a few counts. J is TRBJ2-4 and V is TRBV19; 7 nucleotides align to TRBD2. This CDR3 region has 18 residues. V lost 8 bases and J lost 1; bases outside the gene matches: 17. Germline CDR1 and CDR2: LNHDA and SQIVND (reference sequence). CDR3 region: CASAQRGGVDNAKNIQYF. The DNA of the CDR3 is TGTGCCAGTGCTCAACGGGGAGGGGTGGACAACGCCAAAAACATTCAGTACTTC.

The rearrangement joins TRBV6-5 to TRBJ2-1, with 8 bases matching TRBD2. Unmatched junction bases numbered 9, after V lost 2 bases and J lost 9 bases. The germline CDR1 and CDR2 sequences are MNHEY and SVGAGI. This CDR3 contains 15 residues. CDR3 sequence (DNA): TGTGCCAGCAGTTACGAAGCGGGAGTTGGGGTTGAGCAGTTCTTC. This encodes CASSYEAGVGVEQFF.

The chain employs TRBV5-1 and TRBJ2-1, with D possibly being TRBD2 (6 bases). The germline gives CDR1 SGHRS, CDR2 YFSETQ. The CDR3 has 14 amino acids. The V end lost 4 bases, the J end lost 8 bases, and 16 bases lay between the germline ends. This CDR3 is CASSLTGVLDEQFF. The CDR3 DNA reads TGCGCCAGCAGCCTGACGGGAGTACTTGATGAGCAGTTCTTC. Full variable domain (missing parts from reference TRBV5-1 and TRBJ2-1): KAGVTQTPRYLIKTRGQQVTLSCSPISGHRSVSWYQQTPGQGLQFLFEYFSETQRNKGNFPGRFSGRQFSNSRSEMNVSTLELGDSALYLCASSLTGVLDEQFFGPGTRLTVL.

This chain links TRBV25-1 with TRBJ2-7; a possible D gene is TRBD2 (5 bases). Looked up from germline, CDR1 is MGHDK and CDR2 is SYGVNS. The CDR3 runs 13 residues. V was pared by 2 bases and J by 3 bases, with 8 bases between. CDR3 amino acids: CASSERGNYEQYF. Written as DNA, the CDR3 is TGTGCCAGCAGTGAACGGGGAAACTACGAGCAGTACTTC.

The V call is TRBV6-1, the J call TRBJ1-1; D gene unclear. The germline gives CDR1 MNHNS, CDR2 SASEGT. Trimming shortened V by 4 bases and J by 1 base, and 7 bases separated the two germline ends. The CDR3 consists of 13 residues. CDR3 DNA sequence: TGTGCCAGCAGTGGCAGAACGAACACTGAAGCTTTCTTT. This translates into CASSGRTNTEAFF.

V and J are TRBV5-4 and TRBJ2-1; 9 bases fit TRBD1. V gave up 4 bases and J gave up 13 bases; unmatched junction bases: 9. Germline lookup yields CDR1 SGHNT and CDR2 YYREEE (reference sequence). CDR3 length: 13 amino acids. The CDR3 spells CASSREQGALQFF. Here the CDR3 DNA reads TGTGCCAGCAGCCGAGAACAGGGGGCGCTTCAGTTCTTC.

This clone was counted once. The V and J genes are TRBV19 and TRBJ2-3, with D maybe TRBD2 (6 bases). Germline CDR1 reads LNHDA; CDR2 reads SQIVND (reference sequence). Trimming took 3 bases from V and 0 from J, leaving 10 bases between them. The CDR3 covers 15 residues. CDR3: CASSIRSGSTDTQYF. As DNA, the CDR3 is TGTGCCAGTAGTATCCGGAGCGGGAGCACAGATACGCAGTATTTT.

The gene calls are TRBV5-1 and TRBJ2-5; 8 bases align to TRBD1. The V and J ends lost 0 bases and 5 bases, in that order; junction bases with no gene match: 9. Germline V gene sequence: CDR1 SGHRS, CDR2 YFSETQ. CDR3 length: 16 residues. Here the CDR3 DNA reads TGCGCCAGCAGCTTGGTTGGGACAGGTGTGGGGGAGACCCAGTACTTC. As protein: CASSLVGTGVGETQYF. The full variable domain, completed using reference TRBV5-1 and TRBJ2-5, is KAGVTQTPRYLIKTRGQQVTLSCSPISGHRSVSWYQQTPGQGLQFLFEYFSETQRNKGNFPGRFSGRQFSNSRSEMNVSTLELGDSALYLCASSLVGTGVGETQYFGPGTRLLVL.

This clone was counted between two and nine times. The sample contains more than one DNA sequence encoding this CDR3. This chain uses TRBV9 with TRBJ1-3, with D possibly being TRBD1 (5 bases). CDR3 size: 15 residues. The V end was cut by 2 bases, the J end by 2 bases, with 11 bases between. CDR1 and CDR2 from the germline V gene are SGDLS and YYNGEE. The CDR3 nucleotides are TGTGCCAGCAGCGTTGGGAGGGGTCCTGGAAACACCATATATTTT. Translating gives CASSVGRGPGNTIYF. The complete variable domain, with remaining parts taken from reference TRBV9 and TRBJ1-3, reads DSGVTQTPKHLITATGQRVTLRCSPRSGDLSVYWYQQSLDQGLQFLIQYYNGEERAKGNILERFSAQQFPDLHSELNLSSLELGDSALYFCASSVGRGPGNTIYFGEGSWLTVV.

The J gene is TRBJ2-7, the V gene TRBV10-2, with TRBD2 identical over 7 bases. CDR1 is WSHSY and CDR2 is SAAADI in the germline V gene. This CDR3 is 15 amino acids long. J gave up 7 bases and V 9 bases, and 18 bases lay outside the gene matches. The CDR3 region has the DNA TGCGCCAGTAGAAATCCGGGGGGTTCCCAAGGAGAGCAGTACTTC. Protein: CASRNPGGSQGEQYF.